The entry below describes one TCR beta chain. The clone's antigen remains unknown. No much larger clone exists at a distance of one base, and base qualities are not known. TCRbeta CDR3 regions were amplified from genomic DNA by means of the immunoSEQ Assay, a bias-controlled multiplex PCR. As for the authors' bioinformatics: Within the assay, amplification of reference gene primers was used to estimate how many nucleated cells each sample contained. To quantify the absolute abundance of each unique TCRbeta CDR3 rearrangement, sequence reads were collapsed and filtered. For each sample, productive Simpson clonality was calculated as the square root of Simpson's diversity index across productive rearrangements. This immuneACCESS table, as held by TCRdb, lists in-frame sequences with V and J called but not all clones. Of the missing ones, under half trace to an unresolved V gene in checked studies; the others have no known cause. The V and J calls and clone size are taken from that table; D and trimming were inferred from the DNA. The sample table contains 200,000 to 250,000 clones; only one count was recorded for about nine tenths of them. The top ten hold about 4% of the sample.

The CDR3 measures 15 amino acids from cysteine to phenylalanine. Left in the record is the CDR3 DNA by itself, 45 bases read in frame from the first base. The trim is 0 bases for V and 7 bases for J, with a gap of 15 bases between the germline ends. For CDR1 and CDR2, the germline V gene lists SGHVS and FQNEAQ. The source of the sample is a study of blood T cell repertoires in COVID-19 (dated by TCRdb to 2019 to 2021). About the investigation overall: Collaborator samples came from the United States, Italy and Spain and covered acute and convalescent phases of COVID-19. Subjects who had been exposed to COVID-19, were actively infected with it, or had recovered from it provided the deeply sampled blood TCRbeta repertoires that made up the dataset. The material from the prospective study consisted of cDNA or gDNA derived from T cells, B-cell-depleted T cells, or PBMCs. The repertoires were released in a freely available public database intended as a resource for research on the immune response to SARS-CoV-2. Where HLA class I and class II types were available, the types were taken from metadata supplied by the sample provider, not from assay-based typing. The samples were drawn from the first 160 participants of the ongoing ImmuneRACE study and from roughly 1,300 subjects provided by 6 global collaborators. Nearly every sample came with metadata listing a de-identified subject ID, COVID-19 status, age in years and sex. General study outcomes and caveats: The amount of clinical and demographic metadata varied by source and participant and was provided uncurated.

Participants in the prospective study were enrolled through a virtual design, were aged 18 to 89 years, and lived in 24 United States geographic areas. In the prospective study, cohorts were assigned on the basis of participant-reported clinical history obtained from a screening survey and a study questionnaire. Each participant in the prospective study had whole blood, serum and a nasopharyngeal or oropharyngeal swab collected by mobile phlebotomists. Over a roughly 2-month period, participants in the prospective study had the option of providing additional blood draws and questionnaires. Prospective study blood samples were shipped either frozen or at room temperature before DNA extraction.

The origin of this receptor is a middle-aged woman with acute COVID-19. The receptor chain draws on TRBV7-8 and TRBJ1-2; the D gene is possibly TRBD1, with 5 bases matching. The sequenced sample was PBMCs or T cells enriched from blood (not recorded which). The DNA reads as follows: TGTGCCAGCAGCTTAGCCGGCAACTCGCAGGGTGGCTACACCTTC. This is translated as CASSLAGNSQGGYTF.